By sample share, the clone carrying this T cell receptor beta chain is large (0.1 to 1%). No antigen is known for it. Cells sorted as Tregs were CD4+, CD25+ and CD127-/low. The V end was cut by 6 bases, the J end by 4 bases, with 15 bases between. The CDR3 runs to 14 residues. Amplification of TRBV12-4/TRBJ1-2 clonotypes used adaptor-ligated barcode primers. TCRdb reprocessed the multiplex PCR reads via MiXCR and lists one record per CDR3 protein. The sample yields about 300 distinct CDR3 sequences, under 4.5% seen once. Regarding the study as a whole: Naive CD4+ cells shared approximately 13% of tumor Treg sequences. Tumor Tregs overlapped most with tumor, then blood, naive CD4+ cells. Tumor memory CD4+ T cell TCR gene usage clustered with blood and lymph node memory CD4+ cells and lymph node naive CD4+ cells.

The sample consisted of Tregs sorted from blood. This chain links TRBV12-3 or TRBV12-4 with TRBJ1-2, with no clear D. The receptor was derived from a female donor with breast cancer. This chain's CDR3 is CASSQMVGGYGYTF. The CDR3 nucleotides are TGTGCCAGCAGCCAGATGGTCGGCGGCTATGGCTACACCTTC.